This TCR beta chain is drawn from a study of cytomegalovirus exposure and HLA in healthy donors. For the study at large: In a later analysis, the roughly 120 validation repertoires were reported to have used the same platform as the 600 to 700 first-cohort repertoires. Findings and limits, study-wide: Under in vitro conditions, a few CMV-associated chains were confirmed as specific for CMV antigens. The study put about 180 TCR beta chains on its list as cytomegalovirus-associated.

In regard to this clone: What it recognizes is unknown.

Here immunoSEQ multiplex PCR was the method, and the copy in TCRdb shows in-frame clones only, minus some. The table shows around 130,000 clones, with just under 90% occurring only once. The length of the CDR3 is 19 residues. Germline CDR1 and CDR2: SGHNT and YYREEE (reference sequence). The V end lost 4 bases, the J end lost 3 bases, and 25 bases lay between the germline ends. This rearrangement joins TRBV5-4 to TRBJ2-2; tentative D call: TRBD1 (7 bases). Sequencing input: PBMCs. This clonotype was obtained from a man aged 25-45 years in good health and CMV-seronegative. DNA of the CDR3: TGTGCCAGCAGCACCCTTAGGACAGGCGGGGCGATGGACACCGGGGAGCTGTTTTTT. It codes for CASSTLRTGGAMDTGELFF.